This T cell receptor (beta chain) came from a study of blood T cell repertoires in COVID-19. About the research overall: The United States, Italy and Spain were the sources of the acute and convalescent COVID-19 samples.

In germline, CDR1 is SGHRS, CDR2 YFSETQ. The V gene end was trimmed by 4 bases and the J gene end by 5 bases; junction bases not matched to a gene: 12. The CDR3 spans 18 residues. This clone was seen just once. This table comes from immunoSEQ multiplex PCR, and its TCRdb copy is limited to in-frame clones, with some not included. The sample records about 250,000 clones, 88% being singletons. This receptor was obtained from a woman between 40 and 55 years old who had recovered from COVID-19. The sample comprised peripheral blood. The V gene is TRBV5-1, the J gene TRBJ2-7; TRBD2 matches at 16 bases. Here the CDR3 DNA reads TGCGCCAGCAGCCGGAATCCGGGACTAGCGGGAGGGCCGCACGAGCAGTACTTC. Amino acid sequence: CASSRNPGLAGGPHEQYF. Full variable domain (missing parts from reference TRBV5-1 and TRBJ2-7): KAGVTQTPRYLIKTRGQQVTLSCSPISGHRSVSWYQQTPGQGLQFLFEYFSETQRNKGNFPGRFSGRQFSNSRSEMNVSTLELGDSALYLCASSRNPGLAGGPHEQYFGPGTRLTVT.